This T cell receptor (beta chain) stems from a study of long-term antiretroviral therapy in people with HIV. General study findings and limits: Pre-ART expanded clones dominated the repertoire at every time point. Samples were collected from about 2003 to 2017 under possibly less effective ART regimens.

No donor had fewer than one pre-ART PBMC sample or fewer than two post-ART PBMC samples. This clone has a handful of counts. Its antigen is unidentified. Assay version v3.0 of immunoSEQ was used, and it was run at survey level. The protocol was immunoSEQ multiplex PCR, while the TCRdb copy is restricted to in-frame clones and leaves out a portion. The sample has more than 12,000 clones, more than 60% seen once; the top ten hold approximately 19%. Germline CDR1 reads SGDLS; CDR2 reads YYNGEE. The V gene end was trimmed by 4 bases and the J gene end by 5 bases; junction bases not matched to a gene: 4. The CDR3 is made up of 14 amino acids.

The specimen was unsorted PBMCs, collected 1.3 years before starting antiretroviral therapy. The TCR was taken from a man aged 35-49 years with HIV. The V gene is TRBV9, the J gene TRBJ2-2, with 8 bases lining up with TRBD1. CDR3 DNA sequence: TGTGCCAGCAGCCCCCGGACAGGGACCGGGGAGCTGTTTTTT. Translating it yields CASSPRTGTGELFF.